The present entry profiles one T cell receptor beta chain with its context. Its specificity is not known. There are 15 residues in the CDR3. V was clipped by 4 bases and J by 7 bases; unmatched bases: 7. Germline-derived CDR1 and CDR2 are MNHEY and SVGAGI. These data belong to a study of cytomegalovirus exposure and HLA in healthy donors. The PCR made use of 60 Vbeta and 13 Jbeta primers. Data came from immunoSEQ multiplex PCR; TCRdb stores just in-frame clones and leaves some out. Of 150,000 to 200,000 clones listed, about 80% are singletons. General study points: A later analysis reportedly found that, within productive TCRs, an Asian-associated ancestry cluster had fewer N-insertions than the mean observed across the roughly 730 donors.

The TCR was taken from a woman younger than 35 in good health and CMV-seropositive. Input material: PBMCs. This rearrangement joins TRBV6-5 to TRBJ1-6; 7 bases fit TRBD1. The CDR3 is CASSLTGDQNSPLHF. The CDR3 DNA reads TGTGCCAGCAGTTTAACAGGGGACCAAAATTCACCCCTCCACTTT.